This T cell receptor beta chain was observed in a study of T cells after yellow fever vaccination. J gave up 5 bases and V 4 bases, and 7 bases lay outside the gene matches. Looked up from germline, CDR1 is WSHSY and CDR2 is SAAADI. CDR3 length: 14 residues. Each CDR3 protein gets one entry after TCRdb re-called the 5' RACE reads with MiXCR. The data hold approximately 510,000 distinct CDR3 sequences, with 21% observed a single time. Study-level findings and limits: A large majority of primary-vaccination clones showed up again after the booster (approximately 95% CD4, about 87% CD8). Abundant clonotypes from the bulk population could contaminate FACS-sorted repertoires.

In its sample, this clonotype was seen a few times. Its specificity is not known. The gene calls are TRBV10-2 and TRBJ2-5, with 7 positions matching TRBD1. This clonotype was sampled from a man in his late teens or twenties who received the YFV17D yellow fever vaccine. Sequencing used PBMCs, obtained about 20 days after the first yellow fever vaccination. The CDR3: CASSGQGGRETQYF. The CDR3, as DNA: TGCGCCAGCAGTGGTCAAGGGGGCAGGGAGACCCAGTACTTC.